This TCR beta chain was identified during a study of shared clonotypes between healthy human individuals. General study points: It was observed that roughly 4.8% of naive CD4 clonotypes were shared across a handful of donors. Non-shared clonotypes were found to have lower generation probabilities than the clonotypes that were shared by all four of the sorted-subset donors.

Naive CD8 isolation took CD45RO-negative cells positively selected for CCR7 and excluded terminally differentiated effector memory CD45RA+ cells. Donors, healthy HIV-negative adults, lacked recent acute infections or vaccinations. The donor cohort consisted entirely of Caucasian adults residing in Nashville, Tennessee. The germline V and J ends were trimmed by 1 base and 8 bases, with 18 bases remaining between them. The CDR3 length is 17 residues. CDR1 MNHEY and CDR2 SMNVEV come from the germline V gene (reference sequence). Profiled with immunoSEQ multiplex PCR; TCRdb holds only in-frame clones, not every one. The sample contains roughly 1,800,000 clones, about 95% of which appear only once. Concerning this clone: Its antigen is as yet unknown.

The receptor was derived from a man aged 18 to 30 in good health. The sequenced material came from naive CD8+ T cells sorted from blood. V gene TRBV27 combines with J gene TRBJ1-6, with unresolved D. The DNA for the CDR3 is TGTGCCAGCAGTTTATTGGGGTCAAGACCGGGCGATTCACCCCTCCACTTT. This translates into CASSLLGSRPGDSPLHF.